Shown below are 12 T cell receptor beta chains from a single sample sequenced in a study of blood T cell repertoires in COVID-19. TCRdb keeps only in-frame clones here, not all; method: immunoSEQ multiplex PCR. The profile covers over 200,000 clones, with about 87% appearing a single time and roughly 3.7% taken by the ten largest. Sequences were obtained from PBMCs or T cells enriched from blood (not recorded which). These receptors all come from a woman aged 25 to 39 who had been exposed to COVID-19.

This clone appeared a few times. This rearrangement joins TRBV20-1 to TRBJ2-1, with TRBD2 identical over 10 bases. The CDR3 runs to 14 residues. V lost 3 bases, J lost 7 bases, and 6 bases stayed unmatched. Germline V gene sequence: CDR1 DFQATT, CDR2 SNEGSKA (reference sequence). CDR3 protein: CSASKSSGSNEQFF. CDR3 bases: TGCAGTGCTAGTAAGTCTAGCGGGAGTAATGAGCAGTTCTTC.

The chain employs TRBV19 and TRBJ2-3, with TRBD1 matching over 7 bases. Germline V gene data show CDR1 as LNHDA and CDR2 as SQIVND (reference sequence). CDR3 size: 14 residues. V was clipped by 5 bases and J by 9 bases; unmatched bases: 11. The CDR3 loop is CASSPRQGAETQYF. The CDR3 DNA follows: TGTGCCAGTAGTCCCCGACAGGGAGCCGAGACGCAGTATTTT.

This clone appeared a single time. The chain has TRBV2 and TRBJ2-3, with 10 bases identical to TRBD2. The germline V gene encodes CDR1 SNHLY and CDR2 FYNNEI. The CDR3 extends over 14 amino acids. J was trimmed by 5 bases and V by 10 bases; bases with no gene match: 9. In DNA, the CDR3 is TGTGCCATTACAGCGGGAGGGCCATTAGATACGCAGTATTTT. Its translation is CAITAGGPLDTQYF.

The rearrangement uses TRBV7-9 and TRBJ1-3; D is uncertain. Germline V gene sequence: CDR1 SEHNR, CDR2 FQNEAQ (reference sequence). The CDR3 totals 16 residues. With 1 base removed from V and 0 bases from J, the gap between germline ends came to 10 bases. The CDR3 coding sequence is TGTGCCAGCAGCTTAGTTACCTCTAGCTCTGGAAACACCATATATTTT. It encodes CASSLVTSSSGNTIYF. The complete variable domain, with remaining parts taken from reference TRBV7-9 and TRBJ1-3, reads DTGVSQNPRHKITKRGQNVTFRCDPISEHNRLYWYRQTLGQGPEFLTYFQNEAQLEKSRLLSDRFSAERPKGSFSTLEIQRTEQGDSAMYLCASSLVTSSSGNTIYFGEGSWLTVV.

The chain links TRBV7-9 to TRBJ1-1; D gene uncertain. Germline V lookup: CDR1 SEHNR, CDR2 FQNEAQ (reference sequence). This CDR3 spans 13 amino acids. Trimming took 2 bases from V and 8 from J, leaving 12 bases between them. The CDR3 is CASSLQFMSEAFF. In DNA form, the CDR3 reads TGTGCCAGCAGCTTACAATTTATGAGCGAAGCTTTCTTT.

The chain joins TRBV7-9 to TRBJ1-2, with TRBD1 identical over 7 bases. The CDR3 loop spans 19 amino acids. Germline CDR1 reads SEHNR; CDR2 reads FQNEAQ (reference sequence). Unmatched junction bases numbered 17, after V lost 0 bases and J lost 4 bases. The CDR3: CASSLALQTTGSLFYGYTF. CDR3 nucleotide sequence: TGTGCCAGCAGCTTAGCCCTGCAAACGACAGGGTCCCTTTTCTATGGCTACACCTTC.

The genes are TRBV6-1 and TRBJ2-7; tentatively, D is TRBD1 (6 bases). Per the germline V gene, CDR1 is MNHNS and CDR2 is SASEGT. V was shortened by 1 base and J by 0 bases, with 16 bases between the two germline ends. The CDR3 contains 17 residues. CDR3 residues: CASSEGRGMKSSYEQYF. DNA of the CDR3: TGTGCCAGCAGTGAAGGAAGGGGGATGAAGAGCTCCTACGAGCAGTACTTC.

The chain links TRBV4-1 to TRBJ2-2; D gene ambiguous. Trimming stripped 0 bases from V and 0 bases from J, with 17 bases between. This CDR3 contains 19 residues. The germline V gene encodes CDR1 MGHRA and CDR2 YSYEKL. CDR3 in amino acids: CASSQDPEQTSANTGELFF. CDR3 coding DNA: TGCGCCAGCAGCCAAGATCCGGAACAGACGTCCGCGAACACCGGGGAGCTGTTTTTT.

This clone was seen once. V usage is TRBV7-2 and J usage is TRBJ1-4; 10 bases match TRBD1. V shed 1 base, J shed 6 bases, and the junction held 2 bases outside the gene matches. The length of the CDR3 is 15 residues. Germline assignment: CDR1 SGHTA and CDR2 FQGNSA. CDR3 protein: CASSLDGTGDEKLFF. In nucleotides, the CDR3 is TGTGCCAGCAGCTTAGATGGGACAGGGGATGAAAAACTGTTTTTT.

This chain connects TRBV18 to TRBJ2-5; D is perhaps TRBD1 (6 bases). The CDR3 is 14 amino acids. Germline-derived CDR1 and CDR2 are KGHSH and LQKENI. The V gene lost 5 bases and the J gene lost 2 bases, with 12 bases spanning the gap. The CDR3 here is CASSLQGKQETQYF. The CDR3 DNA is TGTGCCAGCTCATTACAGGGAAAGCAAGAGACCCAGTACTTC.

The genes are TRBV7-3 and TRBJ2-2, with TRBD2 matching 9 bases. With 5 bases clipped from V and 4 bases from J, the junction kept 8 bases outside the gene matches. Germline assignment: CDR1 SGHTA and CDR2 FQGTGA. The CDR3 contains 16 residues. The DNA of the CDR3 is TGTGCCAGCAGCCTTAGCGGGAGAGCGGGCACCGGGGAGCTGTTTTTT. Amino acid sequence: CASSLSGRAGTGELFF.

The DNA for the CDR3 is TGTGCCAGTAGTCCCGGTCGGGGGTCGGCCTACAATGAGCAGTTCTTC. Encoded protein: CASSPGRGSAYNEQFF. The chain employs TRBV19 and TRBJ2-1, with a tentative D call TRBD2 (6 bases). Trimming removed 5 bases from V and 2 bases from J, with 16 bases in between. This CDR3 region has 16 residues. Germline V gene lookup returns CDR1 LNHDA and CDR2 SQIVND (reference sequence).